This T cell receptor beta chain was sequenced in a study of PD-1 blockade in classical Hodgkin lymphoma. Across the study: Nivolumab was administered to patients intravenously at 3 mg/kg every 2 weeks. Notes on the study in general: Reports indicated that newly diagnosed patients had lower baseline TCR diversity than healthy donors did.

Clones were read by immunoSEQ multiplex PCR, and TCRdb kept only the in-frame ones, dropping some. The repertoire holds fewer than 35,000 clones, with around nine tenths as singletons. Losses at the gene ends were 6 bases for V and 0 bases for J; bases not matched to a gene: 6. This CDR3 has 15 amino acids. Germline-derived CDR1 and CDR2 are SNHLY and FYNNEI. With respect to this clone: Its antigen is unknown.

Stated time point: cycle 4 day 1 (C4D1), after 6 weeks of nivolumab. Each patient relapsed following autologous stem cell transplantation, and prior brentuximab vedotin exposure differed. It was by magnetic negative selection that CD4+ T cells were purified from thawed PBMCs. The patients, who had relapsed/refractory classical Hodgkin lymphoma, achieved best responses of complete response, partial response or progressive disease. Specimen: CD4+ T cells from blood, collected before the fourth cycle of nivolumab. The rearrangement joins TRBV2 to TRBJ2-3, with TRBD2 matching over 7 bases. The sequence came from a human donor with classical Hodgkin lymphoma. Written as DNA, the CDR3 is TGTGCCAGCAGGAGTCTAGCGGCGAGCACAGATACGCAGTATTTT. Its protein is CASRSLAASTDTQYF.